Below, 22 T cell receptor beta chains from the same sample are listed, as sequenced in a study of cytotoxic CD8 clonotypes in ibrutinib-treated CLL. Some clones are missing from TCRdb's copy, which holds only in-frame ones; the method was immunoSEQ multiplex PCR. Found here are 150,000 to 250,000 clones, over 55% of them singletons; the top ten hold over 10%. The input for sequencing was PBMCs, taken after 24 months of ibrutinib treatment. These receptors were obtained from a human donor with chronic lymphocytic leukemia.

Points on this clone: Distinct nucleotide sequences in the sample also encode this CDR3. The chain employs TRBV5-1 and TRBJ2-1, with 11 bases that match TRBD2. The J segment lost 3 bases and the V segment lost 5 bases, leaving 4 bases of the junction unmatched. The germline V gene has CDR1 SGHRS and CDR2 YFSETQ. This CDR3 has 15 amino acids. The CDR3 coding sequence is TGCGCCAGCAGTTTAGGGACTAGCGGCTACAATGAGCAGTTCTTC. The encoded protein is CASSLGTSGYNEQFF.

The V call is TRBV5-1, the J call TRBJ1-3, with TRBD1 matching 7 bases. The ends lost 1 base at V and 2 bases at J; junction bases unmatched: 6. The CDR3 sequence is 16 residues long. CDR1 SGHRS and CDR2 YFSETQ come from the germline V gene. The CDR3 region is CASSLRTGHAGNTIYF. The CDR3 nucleotides read TGCGCCAGCAGCTTGAGGACAGGCCACGCTGGAAACACCATATATTTT.

The chain couples TRBV27 to TRBJ1-5; no definite D call. V lost 3 bases and J lost 4, with 10 bases in between. Germline V gives CDR1 MNHEY, CDR2 SMNVEV (reference sequence). The CDR3 is 14 residues long. The CDR3 sequence is CASSLGTANQPQHF. CDR3 in DNA: TGTGCCAGCAGTTTGGGTACAGCGAATCAGCCCCAGCATTTT.

The chain has TRBV2 and TRBJ1-4, with a weak D call TRBD1 (6 bases). V gave up 4 bases and J gave up 0 bases, with 12 bases separating them. The CDR3 is made up of 16 amino acids. Looked up from germline, CDR1 is SNHLY and CDR2 is FYNNEI. The CDR3 sequence: CASSGQAAATNEKLFF. The CDR3 nucleotides are TGTGCCAGCAGTGGACAGGCTGCCGCAACTAATGAAAAACTGTTTTTT. Full variable domain (rest looked up from reference TRBV2 and TRBJ1-4): EPEVTQTPSHQVTQMGQEVILRCVPISNHLYFYWYRQILGQKVEFLVSFYNNEISEKSEIFDDQFSVERPDGSNFTLKIRSTKLEDSAMYFCASSGQAAATNEKLFFGSGTQLSVL.

This clone was counted a few times. In DNA form, the CDR3 reads TGTGCCAGCAGCCAAGATCTCAGCGGGAGCGCGTACGAGCAGTACTTC. Its protein product is CASSQDLSGSAYEQYF. This chain joins TRBV4-2 and TRBJ2-7, with 8 bases aligning to TRBD2. In germline, CDR1 is LGHNA, CDR2 YNFKEQ. V trimming: 0 bases; J trimming: 4 bases; junction bases outside the gene matches: 8. CDR3 length: 16 residues.

The V gene is TRBV11-3, the J gene TRBJ2-7; 7 bases are shared with TRBD1. Looked up from germline, CDR1 is SGHNT and CDR2 is YENEEA. The CDR3 runs 14 residues. The V and J ends lost 1 base and 8 bases, in that order; junction bases with no gene match: 8. CDR3 coding DNA: TGTGCCAGCAGCTTAGTTGGTACAGGGGACCAGCAGTACTTC. Protein: CASSLVGTGDQQYF.

This chain joins TRBV6-5 and TRBJ1-5; D is ambiguous. Germline-derived CDR1 and CDR2 are MNHEY and SVGAGI. V lost 5 bases to trimming and J lost 4 bases, with 6 bases between them. The CDR3 length is 12 residues. This CDR3 reads CASSDPNQPQHF. The CDR3, as DNA: TGTGCCAGCAGTGACCCGAATCAGCCCCAGCATTTT.

V usage is TRBV5-1 and J usage is TRBJ2-5; 9 nucleotides match TRBD2. V lost 0 bases and J lost 2; bases outside the gene matches: 11. CDR1 and CDR2 from the germline V gene are SGHRS and YFSETQ. The CDR3 has 18 amino acids. For the CDR3, the DNA is TGCGCCAGCAGCTTGGACCGACGACTAGCGGAGAAACAAGAGACCCAGTACTTC. It encodes CASSLDRRLAEKQETQYF. Filled out from reference TRBV5-1 and TRBJ2-5, the complete variable domain reads KAGVTQTPRYLIKTRGQQVTLSCSPISGHRSVSWYQQTPGQGLQFLFEYFSETQRNKGNFPGRFSGRQFSNSRSEMNVSTLELGDSALYLCASSLDRRLAEKQETQYFGPGTRLLVL.

V is TRBV5-4 and J is TRBJ2-3; D is unresolved. Germline V gives CDR1 SGHNT, CDR2 YYREEE (reference sequence). The CDR3 length is 14 residues. V was shortened by 0 bases and J by 1 base, with 6 bases between the two germline ends. This chain's CDR3 is CASSLEAGTDTQYF. The CDR3 DNA is TGTGCCAGCAGCTTGGAGGCAGGCACAGATACGCAGTATTTT.

This chain links TRBV6-5 with TRBJ2-3; 7 bases align to TRBD2. The CDR3 runs to 16 residues. CDR1 is MNHEY, CDR2 SVGAGI, per germline. J was trimmed by 3 bases and V by 4 bases; bases with no gene match: 10. The CDR3 DNA reads as TGTGCCAGCAGTTGGGGGACTACCACCCATACAGATACGCAGTATTTT. Encoded protein: CASSWGTTTHTDTQYF.

The V call is TRBV4-3, the J call TRBJ1-4, with a possible D match to TRBD1 (5 bases). The germline CDR1 and CDR2 sequences are LGHNA and YSLEER. V lost 1 base, J lost 0 bases, and 15 bases lay in between. The CDR3 length is 18 residues. CDR3: CASSQVGVGLATNEKLFF. The CDR3 DNA is TGCGCCAGCAGCCAAGTAGGAGTGGGGCTTGCAACTAATGAAAAACTGTTTTTT.

The chain uses TRBV5-1 and TRBJ2-2; D gene ambiguous. The V and J ends lost 4 bases and 1 base respectively, with 14 bases between them. Germline CDR1 and CDR2: SGHRS and YFSETQ. This CDR3 region has 16 residues. The CDR3 loop is CASSPLNGRNTGELFF. CDR3 bases: TGCGCCAGCAGCCCCTTAAACGGCAGGAACACCGGGGAGCTGTTTTTT.

The chain uses TRBV6-5 and TRBJ2-7; TRBD2 might be the D (6 bases). CDR1 and CDR2 (germline): MNHEY, SVGAGI. Trimming shortened V by 3 bases and J by 2 bases, and 14 bases separated the two germline ends. The CDR3 has 15 residues. CDR3 nucleotide sequence: TGTGCCAGCAGTTATAAGGGGTGGGGGGCCTACGAGCAGTACTTC. Translating it yields CASSYKGWGAYEQYF.

The sample holds a few counts of this clone. The V gene is TRBV7-2, the J gene TRBJ2-3; D gene ambiguous. This CDR3 has 14 residues. Germline CDR1 SGHTA, CDR2 FQGNSA. Trimming pared 1 base from V and 1 base from J, leaving 6 bases between. CDR3 sequence reads: CASSLVDGTDTQYF. CDR3 DNA sequence: TGTGCCAGCAGCTTAGTCGATGGCACAGATACGCAGTATTTT.

V usage is TRBV9 and J usage is TRBJ2-7; 8 bases agree with TRBD1. The CDR3 is made up of 14 amino acids. The trim removed 2 bases at V and 2 bases at J, leaving 3 bases unmatched. Germline values: CDR1 SGDLS, CDR2 YYNGEE. The CDR3 loop is CASSVGTGTYEQYF. The CDR3 nucleotides read TGTGCCAGCAGCGTGGGGACAGGCACCTACGAGCAGTACTTC.

The V call is TRBV5-4, the J call TRBJ2-7, with 8 nucleotides matching TRBD2. With V trimmed by 10 bases and J by 6 bases, 12 bases remained unmatched. From germline, CDR1 is SGHNT and CDR2 YYREEE (reference sequence). CDR3 length: 13 amino acids. DNA of the CDR3: TGTGCCGGAAATATCTGGAGCGGGAGCGAGCAGTACTTC. The encoded protein is CAGNIWSGSEQYF.

The genes are TRBV4-3 and TRBJ2-1, with D possibly called TRBD1 or TRBD2 (5 bases each). This CDR3 has 15 residues. The germline V gene has CDR1 LGHNA and CDR2 YSLEER. V dropped 0 bases and J dropped 6 bases, with 12 bases sitting between them. The CDR3 reads CASSQDGTHVNEQFF. The CDR3 DNA follows: TGCGCCAGCAGCCAAGATGGGACCCACGTCAATGAGCAGTTCTTC.

The rearrangement uses TRBV27 and TRBJ2-7; no reliable D call. V was shortened by 7 bases and J by 6 bases, with 19 bases between the two germline ends. From germline, CDR1 is MNHEY and CDR2 SMNVEV (reference sequence). The CDR3 runs to 14 residues. CDR3 in DNA: TGTGCCAGCACCCAGAGATGGAGCTGGGGCGAGCAGTACTTC. Protein sequence: CASTQRWSWGEQYF.

V is TRBV28 and J is TRBJ2-5; 7 nucleotides match TRBD2. The CDR3 spans 15 residues. Germline lookup yields CDR1 MDHEN and CDR2 SYDVKM. Trimming cost V 4 bases and J 1 base; bases outside gene matches: 6. DNA for the CDR3: TGTGCCAGCAGTTCCTGGGGCGGGGGCCAAGAGACCCAGTACTTC. It translates to CASSSWGGGQETQYF.

The chain employs TRBV15 and TRBJ1-1; 8 bases are a match to TRBD1. The CDR3 extends over 19 amino acids. In germline, CDR1 is LNHNV, CDR2 YYDKDF (reference sequence). V lost 0 bases, J lost 2 bases, and 14 bases stayed unmatched. CDR3 protein: CATSRDRRQGKEINTEAFF. CDR3 coding DNA: TGTGCCACCAGCAGAGACAGGCGACAGGGGAAGGAAATAAACACTGAAGCTTTCTTT.

The J gene is TRBJ2-1, the V gene TRBV7-3, with a possible D match to TRBD1 (5 bases). The germline V and J ends were trimmed by 1 base and 4 bases, with 11 bases remaining between them. CDR1 is SGHTA and CDR2 is FQGTGA in the germline V gene. The CDR3 has 15 amino acids. The CDR3 is CASSLRPDSYNEQFF. CDR3 DNA sequence: TGTGCCAGCAGCTTAAGGCCTGACAGTTACAATGAGCAGTTCTTC.

This chain links TRBV6-5 with TRBJ2-7; D is perhaps TRBD2 (6 bases). Germline loops: CDR1 MNHEY, CDR2 SVGAGI. This CDR3 has 12 amino acids. V gave up 7 bases and J gave up 4 bases, with 11 bases separating them. The CDR3 region is CASKGAGYEQYF. In nucleotides, the CDR3 is TGTGCCAGCAAGGGAGCGGGTTACGAGCAGTACTTC.